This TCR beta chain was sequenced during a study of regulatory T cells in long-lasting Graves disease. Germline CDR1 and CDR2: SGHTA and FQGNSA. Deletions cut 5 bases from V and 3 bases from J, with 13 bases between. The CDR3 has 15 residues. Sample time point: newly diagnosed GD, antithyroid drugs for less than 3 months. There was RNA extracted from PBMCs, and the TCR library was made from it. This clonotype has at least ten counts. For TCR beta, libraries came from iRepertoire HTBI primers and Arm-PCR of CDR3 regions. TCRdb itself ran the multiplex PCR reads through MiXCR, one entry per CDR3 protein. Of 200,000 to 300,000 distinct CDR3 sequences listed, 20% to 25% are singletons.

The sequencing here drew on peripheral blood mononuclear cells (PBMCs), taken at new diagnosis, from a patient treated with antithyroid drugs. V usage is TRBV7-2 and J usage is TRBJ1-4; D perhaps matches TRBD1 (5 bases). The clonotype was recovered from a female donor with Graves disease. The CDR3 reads CASSDQGDANEKLFF. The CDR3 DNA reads TGTGCCAGCAGCGACCAGGGTGATGCTAATGAAAAACTGTTTTTT. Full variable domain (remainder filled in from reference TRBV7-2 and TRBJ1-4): GAGVSQSPSNKVTEKGKDVELRCDPISGHTALYWYRQSLGQGLEFLIYFQGNSAPDKSGLPSDRFSAERTGGSVSTLTIQRTQQEDSAVYLCASSDQGDANEKLFFGSGTQLSVL.